The present T cell receptor (beta chain) was sequenced within a study of T-cell memory formation after mild COVID-19. MiXCR, applied by TCRdb to the 5' RACE reads, yields one record per CDR3 protein. The sample shows 200,000 to 250,000 distinct CDR3 sequences, about a sixth of them seen only once. This clonotype has only a few counts. Its specificity is unknown. Study results and limitations: Contracting CD4+ clones lay largely in CM and EM, with CD8+ ones residing in EMRA. Clonal second-wave expansions that peaked on day 37 had unconfirmed SARS-CoV-2 specificity.

The CDR3 spans 15 residues. Trimming removed 4 bases at V and 3 bases at J, with 10 bases between. CDR1 and CDR2 from the germline V gene are SGHTA and FQGNSA. The clonotype originates from a man between 18 and 29 years old who had mild COVID-19 (a few samples of this study predate the infection). Cell type and time point are not known. The chain has TRBV7-2 and TRBJ1-6; possible D gene TRBD1, 5 bases. Source material: PBMCs or a T cell subset sorted from them (not recorded which). The chain's CDR3 is CASSSPGVYNSPLHF. The CDR3 DNA reads TGTGCCAGCAGCTCGCCGGGGGTCTATAATTCACCCCTCCACTTT.